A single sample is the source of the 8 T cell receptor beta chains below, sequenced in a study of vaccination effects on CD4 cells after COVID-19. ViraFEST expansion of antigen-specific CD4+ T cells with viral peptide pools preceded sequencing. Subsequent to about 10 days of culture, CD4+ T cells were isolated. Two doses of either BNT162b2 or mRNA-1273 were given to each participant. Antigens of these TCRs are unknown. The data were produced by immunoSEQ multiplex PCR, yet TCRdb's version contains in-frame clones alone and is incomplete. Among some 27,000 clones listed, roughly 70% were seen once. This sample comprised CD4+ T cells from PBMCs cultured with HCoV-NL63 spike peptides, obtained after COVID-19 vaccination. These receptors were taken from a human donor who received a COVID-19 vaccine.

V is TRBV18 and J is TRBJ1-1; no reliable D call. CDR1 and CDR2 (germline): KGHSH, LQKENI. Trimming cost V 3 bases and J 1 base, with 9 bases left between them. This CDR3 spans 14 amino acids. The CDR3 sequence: CASSPAGKNTEAFF. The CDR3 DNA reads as TGTGCCAGCTCACCCGCTGGGAAGAACACTGAAGCTTTCTTT.

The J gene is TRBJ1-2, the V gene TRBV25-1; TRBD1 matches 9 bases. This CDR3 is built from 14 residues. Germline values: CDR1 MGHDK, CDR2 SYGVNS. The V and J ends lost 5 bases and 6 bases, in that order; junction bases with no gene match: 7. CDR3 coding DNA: TGTGCCAGCAGTCCATACAGGGGGCAGGATGGCTACACCTTC. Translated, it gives CASSPYRGQDGYTF.

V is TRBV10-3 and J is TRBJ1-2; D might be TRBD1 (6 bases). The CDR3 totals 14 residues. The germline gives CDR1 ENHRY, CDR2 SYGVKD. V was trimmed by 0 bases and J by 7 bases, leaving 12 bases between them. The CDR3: CAISESTTGSGYTF. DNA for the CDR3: TGTGCCATCAGTGAGTCCACAACAGGGAGTGGCTACACCTTC.

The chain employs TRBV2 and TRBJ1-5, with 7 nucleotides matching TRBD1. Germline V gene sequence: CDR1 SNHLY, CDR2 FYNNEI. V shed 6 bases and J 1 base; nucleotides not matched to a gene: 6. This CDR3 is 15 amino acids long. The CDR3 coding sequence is TGTGCCAGCAGAGACAGGGTAGGAAGCAATCAGCCCCAGCATTTT. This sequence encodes CASRDRVGSNQPQHF.

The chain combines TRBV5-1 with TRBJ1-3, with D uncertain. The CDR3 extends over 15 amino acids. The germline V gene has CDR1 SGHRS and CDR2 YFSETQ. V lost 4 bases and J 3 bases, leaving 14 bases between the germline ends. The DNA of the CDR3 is TGCGCCAGCAGCCCTGACAACGGGGTTGGAAACACCATATATTTT. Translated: CASSPDNGVGNTIYF.

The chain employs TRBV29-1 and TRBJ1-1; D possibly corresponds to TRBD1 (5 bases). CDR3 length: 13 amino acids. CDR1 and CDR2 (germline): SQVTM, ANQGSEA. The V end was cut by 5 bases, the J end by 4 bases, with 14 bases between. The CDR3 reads CSVFRTSSTEAFF. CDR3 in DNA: TGCAGCGTTTTCAGGACATCAAGCACTGAAGCTTTCTTT. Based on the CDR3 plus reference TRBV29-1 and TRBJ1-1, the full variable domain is SAVISQKPSRDICQRGTSLTIQCQVDSQVTMMFWYRQQPGQSLTLIATANQGSEATYESGFVIDKFPISRPNLTFSTLTVSNMSPEDSSIYLCSVFRTSSTEAFFGQGTRLTVV.

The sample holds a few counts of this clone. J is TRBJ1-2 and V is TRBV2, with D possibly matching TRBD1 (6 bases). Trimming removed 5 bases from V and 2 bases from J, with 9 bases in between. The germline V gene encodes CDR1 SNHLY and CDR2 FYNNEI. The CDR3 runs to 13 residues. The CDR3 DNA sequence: TGTGCCAGCAGTTTACAGGGAAACTATGGCTACACCTTC. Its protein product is CASSLQGNYGYTF.

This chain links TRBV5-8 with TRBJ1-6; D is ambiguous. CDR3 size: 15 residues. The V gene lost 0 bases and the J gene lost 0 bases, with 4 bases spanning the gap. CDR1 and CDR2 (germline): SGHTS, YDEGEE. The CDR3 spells CASSLEHSYNSPLHF. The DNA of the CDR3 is TGTGCCAGCAGCTTGGAACACTCCTATAATTCACCCCTCCACTTT.